Included here is one T cell receptor (beta chain) sequence, with context. Its antigen is unknown. This CDR3 is 14 amino acids long. CDR1 is SGHVS, CDR2 FNYEAQ, per germline. V was trimmed by 5 bases and J by 6 bases, leaving 14 bases between them. Healthy and HIV-negative, the adult donors had no recent acute infections or vaccinations. These data come from a study of shared clonotypes between healthy human individuals. Study-wide points: There were few donors, and this limited the genetic and exposure-history diversity represented. Memory subsets generally showed smaller estimated richness than naive subsets did.

Some clones are missing from TCRdb's copy, which holds only in-frame ones; the method was immunoSEQ multiplex PCR. The sample lists 2,500,000 or so clones, around 90% seen once, with about 0.36% in the top ten. The chain recombines TRBV7-6 with TRBJ2-1; D might be TRBD2 (6 bases). The receptor was isolated from a man between 18 and 35 years old in good health. Some clones in this sample may be carry-over from other donors' samples. The sequenced material came from naive CD4+ T cells from PBMCs. Subset defined: CD45RA+ positively selected. CDR3 sequence: CASSPPTSSNEQFF. The DNA for the CDR3 is TGTGCCAGCAGCCCACCTACTAGCAGCAATGAGCAGTTCTTC.